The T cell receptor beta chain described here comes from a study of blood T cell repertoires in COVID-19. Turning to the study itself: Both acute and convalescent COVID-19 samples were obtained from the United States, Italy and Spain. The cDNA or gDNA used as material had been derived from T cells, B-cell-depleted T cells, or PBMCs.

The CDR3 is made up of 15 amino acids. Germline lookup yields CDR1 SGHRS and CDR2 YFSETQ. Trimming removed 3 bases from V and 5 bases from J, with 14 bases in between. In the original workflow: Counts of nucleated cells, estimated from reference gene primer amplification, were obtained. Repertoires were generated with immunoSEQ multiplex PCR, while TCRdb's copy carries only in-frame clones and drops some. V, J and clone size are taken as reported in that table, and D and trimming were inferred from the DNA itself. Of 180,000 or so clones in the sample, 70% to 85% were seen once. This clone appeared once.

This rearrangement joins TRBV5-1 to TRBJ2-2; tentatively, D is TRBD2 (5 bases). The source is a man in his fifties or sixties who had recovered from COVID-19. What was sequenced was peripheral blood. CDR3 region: CASSSTTGMTGELFF. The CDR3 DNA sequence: TGCGCCAGCAGCTCAACGACGGGAATGACCGGGGAGCTGTTTTTT.